This TCR beta chain was observed in a study of blood T cell repertoires in COVID-19. CDR1 and CDR2 from the germline V gene are LGHDT and YNNKEL (reference sequence). V was shortened by 4 bases and J by 5 bases, with 11 bases between the two germline ends. This CDR3 contains 13 residues. The data were produced by immunoSEQ multiplex PCR, yet TCRdb's version contains in-frame clones alone and is incomplete. The sample shows 350,000 to 500,000 clones, about 88% of them seen only once. Contact with a PCR-confirmed or clinician-diagnosed COVID-19 case occurred within 2 weeks of entry. The source of this sequence is a woman aged 18-29 years who had been exposed to COVID-19. Sequenced input: PBMCs or T cells enriched from blood (not recorded which). The genes are TRBV3-1 (or the pseudogene TRBV3-2) and TRBJ2-5; no definite D call. CDR3 DNA sequence: TGTGCCAGCAGCCGTAAGATCGAGGAGACCCAGTACTTC. Translated: CASSRKIEETQYF.